Each of the 13 T cell receptor beta chains below was sequenced from the same sample in a study of cytomegalovirus exposure and HLA in healthy donors. The method was immunoSEQ multiplex PCR; TCRdb's version includes in-frame clones alone and lacks a portion of them. This table holds 200,000 or so clones, approximately 88% found once. Source material: PBMCs. The receptor set was obtained from a man aged 18 to 35 in good health and CMV-seropositive.

The chain is built from TRBV9 and TRBJ2-2, with a tentative D call TRBD2 (5 bases). The CDR3 spans 16 residues. Germline CDR1 reads SGDLS; CDR2 reads YYNGEE. Trimming left V 0 bases short and J 2 bases short, with 11 bases between. The CDR3 DNA reads as TGTGCCAGCAGCGTAGGAGCGGCCCTAAACACCGGGGAGCTGTTTTTT. It translates to CASSVGAALNTGELFF.

The rearrangement uses TRBV23-1 and TRBJ1-1; D may be TRBD1 (5 bases). TRBV23-1 is noted as an ORF with a role that remains uncertain. V dropped 6 bases and J dropped 1 base, with 9 bases sitting between them. The CDR3 is 13 amino acids. The CDR3 loop is CASRRQPNTEAFF. The CDR3 DNA is TGCGCCAGCAGGCGACAGCCGAACACTGAAGCTTTCTTT.

This sequence joins TRBV30 and TRBJ1-1; tentative D call: TRBD1 (5 bases). Germline V gene lookup returns CDR1 GTSNPN and CDR2 SVGIG (reference sequence). Trimming took 3 bases from V and 5 from J, leaving 13 bases between them. The CDR3 covers 13 residues. For the CDR3, the DNA is TGTGCCTGGAGATCAGCGGGGGAGACTGAAGCTTTCTTT. Its protein is CAWRSAGETEAFF.

V and J are TRBV7-2 and TRBJ2-5, with TRBD2 as a possible D gene (6 bases). Trimming took off 2 bases at V and 4 bases at J, with 11 bases between the two ends. Germline V CDR1 and CDR2: SGHTA, FQGNSA. This CDR3 comprises 14 residues. This chain's CDR3 is CASSLFQGGETQYF. In DNA form, the CDR3 reads TGTGCCAGCAGCTTATTCCAGGGAGGAGAGACCCAGTACTTC. Full variable domain (missing parts from reference TRBV7-2 and TRBJ2-5): GAGVSQSPSNKVTEKGKDVELRCDPISGHTALYWYRQSLGQGLEFLIYFQGNSAPDKSGLPSDRFSAERTGGSVSTLTIQRTQQEDSAVYLCASSLFQGGETQYFGPGTRLLVL.

The chain combines TRBV7-9 with TRBJ2-7; D may be TRBD2 (5 bases). The CDR3 contains 17 residues. CDR1 SEHNR and CDR2 FQNEAQ come from the germline V gene (reference sequence). V was trimmed by 5 bases and J by 3 bases, leaving 23 bases between them. This CDR3 is CASSPPFRGGFGYEQYF. The CDR3 DNA sequence: TGTGCCAGCAGCCCCCCATTTCGTGGAGGTTTTGGCTACGAGCAGTACTTC.

The chain couples TRBV29-1 to TRBJ2-7, with D maybe TRBD2 (6 bases). The CDR3 extends over 13 amino acids. Trimming shortened V by 3 bases and J by 7 bases, and 16 bases separated the two germline ends. Germline assignment: CDR1 SQVTM and CDR2 ANQGSEA. Here the CDR3 DNA reads TGCAGCGTTGATGGGACGCTGGCGGGGGAGCAGTACTTC. Residues: CSVDGTLAGEQYF.

Only a few counts were recorded for this clone. V usage is TRBV5-1 and J usage is TRBJ1-2; 8 positions match TRBD1. The germline V gene has CDR1 SGHRS and CDR2 YFSETQ. CDR3 size: 15 residues. V lost 4 bases, J lost 4 bases, and 9 bases stayed unmatched. CDR3 bases: TGCGCCAGCAGCCCAGACGGGACAGGCACCTATGGCTACACCTTC. Residues: CASSPDGTGTYGYTF. The entire variable domain, with the rest obtained from reference TRBV5-1 and TRBJ1-2, is as follows: KAGVTQTPRYLIKTRGQQVTLSCSPISGHRSVSWYQQTPGQGLQFLFEYFSETQRNKGNFPGRFSGRQFSNSRSEMNVSTLELGDSALYLCASSPDGTGTYGYTFGSGTRLTVV.

The chain employs TRBV20-1 and TRBJ2-1; D not resolved. V was clipped by 8 bases and J by 5 bases, with 4 bases between them. Germline CDR1 DFQATT, CDR2 SNEGSKA (reference sequence). This CDR3 has 9 amino acids. The CDR3 DNA reads as TGCAGTATTAACAATGAGCAGTTCTTC. Its translation is CSINNEQFF.

The chain recombines TRBV27 with TRBJ1-5; 8 bases are shared with TRBD1. The CDR3 sequence is 15 residues long. Per germline, CDR1 MNHEY and CDR2 SMNVEV (reference sequence). V gave up 5 bases and J gave up 3 bases; unmatched junction bases: 6. The CDR3 sequence: CASSPRDRPNQPQHF. Written as DNA, the CDR3 is TGTGCCAGCAGTCCTAGGGACAGGCCCAATCAGCCCCAGCATTTT.

This chain uses TRBV4-3 with TRBJ2-3, with 7 bases identical to TRBD1. The CDR3 spans 17 residues. Germline CDR1 and CDR2: LGHNA and YSLEER. Trimming cost V 3 bases and J 7 bases; bases outside gene matches: 16. The CDR3, as DNA: TGCGCCAGCAGCCAGGCGATCACAGGGGTTCAAGGGAATACGCAGTATTTT. This encodes CASSQAITGVQGNTQYF.

This chain links TRBV5-1 with TRBJ2-7; 9 bases are a match to TRBD1. This CDR3 has 15 amino acids. The V segment lost 3 bases and the J segment 3 bases; nucleotides outside the gene matches: 7. The V gene's germline CDR1 is SGHRS and CDR2 YFSETQ. The CDR3 DNA sequence: TGCGCCAGCAGCTGGAAGGGACAGGGAAGCTACGAGCAGTACTTC. This gives the protein CASSWKGQGSYEQYF.

This clone was found many times. This sequence joins TRBV6-5 and TRBJ1-2; D call uncertain. Germline loops: CDR1 MNHEY, CDR2 SVGAGI. The V and J ends lost 5 bases and 7 bases respectively, with 8 bases between them. This CDR3 spans 11 amino acids. CDR3 sequence reads: CASSAGSGYTF. The CDR3 nucleotides are TGTGCCAGCAGTGCGGGCTCTGGCTACACCTTC.

The chain joins TRBV6-5 to TRBJ2-5, with TRBD1 as a possible D gene (5 bases). Trimming cost V 6 bases and J 2 bases, with 13 bases left between them. Germline loops: CDR1 MNHEY, CDR2 SVGAGI. CDR3 size: 14 residues. The CDR3 sequence is CASSHRQKQETQYF. The CDR3 DNA reads TGTGCCAGCAGCCACAGGCAGAAACAAGAGACCCAGTACTTC.